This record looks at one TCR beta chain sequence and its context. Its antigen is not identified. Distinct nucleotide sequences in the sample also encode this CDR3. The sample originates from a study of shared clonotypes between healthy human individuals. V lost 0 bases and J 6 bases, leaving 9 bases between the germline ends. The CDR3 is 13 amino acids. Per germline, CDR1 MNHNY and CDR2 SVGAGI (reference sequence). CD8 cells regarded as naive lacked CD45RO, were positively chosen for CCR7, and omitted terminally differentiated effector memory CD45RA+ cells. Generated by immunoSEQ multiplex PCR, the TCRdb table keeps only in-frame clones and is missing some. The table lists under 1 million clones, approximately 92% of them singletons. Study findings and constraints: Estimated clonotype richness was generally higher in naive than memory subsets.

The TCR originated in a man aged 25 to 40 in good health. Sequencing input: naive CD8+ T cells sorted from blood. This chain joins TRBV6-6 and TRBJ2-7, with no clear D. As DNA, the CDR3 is TGTGCCAGCAGTTACTCACCTTCCCTCGAGCAGTACTTC. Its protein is CASSYSPSLEQYF.